The present TCR beta chain was sequenced within a study of response to subunit inactivated influenza vaccine. Study results and caveats: The authors suggested that every seasonal influenza vaccination recruits few new T cells.

The table lists this clonotype with a few counts. Its antigen remains unidentified. J gave up 4 bases and V 2 bases, and 3 bases lay outside the gene matches. The CDR3 consists of 16 residues. In germline, CDR1 is LGHDT, CDR2 YNNKEL (reference sequence). MiXCR, run by TCRdb on the RT-PCR reads, gives a single entry per CDR3 protein. The sample gives approximately 700,000 distinct CDR3 sequences, about 15% of which show up once; 6% to 8% is in the top ten. The rearrangement joins TRBV3-1 to TRBJ2-2; TRBD2 matches 11 bases. The source is a man between 45 and 60 years old who received an inactivated influenza vaccine. The sequenced sample was PBMCs from blood, obtained 14 to 15 days before vaccination. The chain's CDR3 is CASSQQGLAGTGELFF. The CDR3 DNA follows: TGTGCCAGCAGCCAACAAGGACTAGCGGGCACCGGGGAGCTGTTTTTT.